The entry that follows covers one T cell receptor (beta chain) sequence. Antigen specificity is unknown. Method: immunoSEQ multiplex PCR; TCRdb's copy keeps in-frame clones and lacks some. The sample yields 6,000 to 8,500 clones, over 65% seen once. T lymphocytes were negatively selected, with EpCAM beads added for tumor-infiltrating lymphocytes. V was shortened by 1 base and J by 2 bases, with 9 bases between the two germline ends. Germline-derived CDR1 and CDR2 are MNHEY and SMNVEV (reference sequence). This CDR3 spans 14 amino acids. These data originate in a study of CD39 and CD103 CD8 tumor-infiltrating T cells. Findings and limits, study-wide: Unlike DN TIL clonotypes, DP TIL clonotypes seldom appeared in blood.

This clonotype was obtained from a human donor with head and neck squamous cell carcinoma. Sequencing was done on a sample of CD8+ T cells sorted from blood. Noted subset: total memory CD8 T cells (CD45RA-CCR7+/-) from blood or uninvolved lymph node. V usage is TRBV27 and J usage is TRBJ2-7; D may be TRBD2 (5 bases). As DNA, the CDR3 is TGTGCCAGCAGTTTATACACCGGGGCCTACGAGCAGTACTTC. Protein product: CASSLYTGAYEQYF.